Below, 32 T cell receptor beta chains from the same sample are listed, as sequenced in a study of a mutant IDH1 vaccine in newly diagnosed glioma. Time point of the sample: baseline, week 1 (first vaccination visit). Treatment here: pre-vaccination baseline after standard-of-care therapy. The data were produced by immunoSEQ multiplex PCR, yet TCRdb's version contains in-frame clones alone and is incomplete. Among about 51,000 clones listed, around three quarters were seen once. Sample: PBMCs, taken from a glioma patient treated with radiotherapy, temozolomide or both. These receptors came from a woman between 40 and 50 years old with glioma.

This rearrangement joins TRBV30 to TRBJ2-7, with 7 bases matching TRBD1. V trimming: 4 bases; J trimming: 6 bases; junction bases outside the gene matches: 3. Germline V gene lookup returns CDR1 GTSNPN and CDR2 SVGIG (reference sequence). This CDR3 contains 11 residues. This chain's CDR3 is CAWNRQGEQYF. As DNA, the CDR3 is TGTGCCTGGAACAGACAGGGCGAGCAGTACTTC. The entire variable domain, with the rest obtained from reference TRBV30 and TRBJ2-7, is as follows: SQTIHQWPATLVQPVGSPLSLECTVEGTSNPNLYWYRQAAGRGLQLLFYSVGIGQISSEVPQNLSASRPQDRQFILSSKKLLLSDSGFYLCAWNRQGEQYFGPGTRLTVT.

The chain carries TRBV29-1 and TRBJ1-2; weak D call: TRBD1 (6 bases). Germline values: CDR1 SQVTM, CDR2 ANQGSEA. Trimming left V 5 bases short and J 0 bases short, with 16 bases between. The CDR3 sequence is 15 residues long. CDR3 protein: CSVFGGGQSNYGYTF. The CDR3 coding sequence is TGCAGCGTTTTCGGGGGGGGCCAATCTAACTATGGCTACACCTTC.

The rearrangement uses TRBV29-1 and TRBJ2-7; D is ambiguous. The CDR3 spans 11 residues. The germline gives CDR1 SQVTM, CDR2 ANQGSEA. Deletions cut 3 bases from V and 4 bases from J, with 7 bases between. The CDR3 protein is CSVDKGYEQYF. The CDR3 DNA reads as TGCAGCGTTGATAAGGGTTACGAGCAGTACTTC.

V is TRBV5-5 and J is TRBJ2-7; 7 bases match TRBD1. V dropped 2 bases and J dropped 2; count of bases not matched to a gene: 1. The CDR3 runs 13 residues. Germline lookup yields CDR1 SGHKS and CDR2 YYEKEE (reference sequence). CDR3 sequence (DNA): TGTGCCAGCAGCTTTGGGACAGCCTACGAGCAGTACTTC. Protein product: CASSFGTAYEQYF.

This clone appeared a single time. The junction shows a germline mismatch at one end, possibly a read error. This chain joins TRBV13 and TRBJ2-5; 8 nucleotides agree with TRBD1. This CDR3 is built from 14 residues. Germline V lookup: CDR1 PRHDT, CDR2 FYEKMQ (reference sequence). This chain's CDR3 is CASSIGTGQETQYF. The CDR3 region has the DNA TGTGCCAGCAGCATAGGGACAGGCCAAGAGACCCAGTACTTC. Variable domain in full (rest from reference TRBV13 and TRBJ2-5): AAGVIQSPRHLIKEKRETATLKCYPIPRHDTVYWYQQGPGQDPQFLISFYEKMQSDKGSIPDRFSAQQFSDYHSELNMSSLELGDSALYFCASSIGTGQETQYFGPGTRLLVL.

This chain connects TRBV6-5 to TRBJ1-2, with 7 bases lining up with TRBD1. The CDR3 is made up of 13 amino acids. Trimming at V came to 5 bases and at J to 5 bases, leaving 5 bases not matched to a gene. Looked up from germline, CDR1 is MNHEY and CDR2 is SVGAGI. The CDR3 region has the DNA TGTGCCAGCAGTCAACAGGGGATTTATGGCTACACCTTC. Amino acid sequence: CASSQQGIYGYTF.

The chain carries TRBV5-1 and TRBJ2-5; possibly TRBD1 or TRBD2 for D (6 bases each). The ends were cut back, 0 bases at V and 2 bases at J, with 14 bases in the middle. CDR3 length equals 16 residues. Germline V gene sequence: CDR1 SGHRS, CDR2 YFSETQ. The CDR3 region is CASSLASGARQETQYF. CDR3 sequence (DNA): TGCGCCAGCAGCTTGGCGTCGGGGGCCCGTCAAGAGACCCAGTACTTC.

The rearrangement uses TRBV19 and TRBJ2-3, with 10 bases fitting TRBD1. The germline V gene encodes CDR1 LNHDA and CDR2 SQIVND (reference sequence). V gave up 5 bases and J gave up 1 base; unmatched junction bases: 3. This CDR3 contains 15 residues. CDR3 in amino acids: CASSHGTGGTDTQYF. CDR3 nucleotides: TGTGCCAGTAGTCATGGGACAGGGGGCACAGATACGCAGTATTTT.

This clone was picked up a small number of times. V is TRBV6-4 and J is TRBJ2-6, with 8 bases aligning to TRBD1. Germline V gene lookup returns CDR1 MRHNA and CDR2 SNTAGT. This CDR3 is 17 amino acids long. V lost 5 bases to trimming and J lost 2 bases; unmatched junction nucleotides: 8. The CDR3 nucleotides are TGTGCCAGCAGTTCCGACAGGGGCCTAGCTGGGGCCAACGTCCTGACTTTC. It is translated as CASSSDRGLAGANVLTF.

The CDR3 coding sequence is TGCGCCAGCAGCCAGGCTACAGGGCCTGGAAACACCATATATTTT. Its translation is CASSQATGPGNTIYF. The chain carries TRBV4-3 and TRBJ1-3; a weak D match, TRBD1 (6 bases). CDR3 length: 15 amino acids. The germline gives CDR1 LGHNA, CDR2 YSLEER. The V and J ends lost 3 bases and 2 bases respectively, with 11 bases between them.

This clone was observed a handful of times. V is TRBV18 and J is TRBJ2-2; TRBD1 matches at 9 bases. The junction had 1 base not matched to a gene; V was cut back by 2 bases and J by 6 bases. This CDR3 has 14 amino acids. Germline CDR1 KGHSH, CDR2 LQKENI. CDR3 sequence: CASSPGTGPGELFF. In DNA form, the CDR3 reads TGTGCCAGCTCACCAGGGACAGGGCCCGGGGAGCTGTTTTTT. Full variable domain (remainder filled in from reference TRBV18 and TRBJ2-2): NAGVMQNPRHLVRRRGQEARLRCSPMKGHSHVYWYRQLPEEGLKFMVYLQKENIIDESGMPKERFSAEFPKEGPSILRIQQVVRGDSAAYFCASSPGTGPGELFFGEGSRLTVL.

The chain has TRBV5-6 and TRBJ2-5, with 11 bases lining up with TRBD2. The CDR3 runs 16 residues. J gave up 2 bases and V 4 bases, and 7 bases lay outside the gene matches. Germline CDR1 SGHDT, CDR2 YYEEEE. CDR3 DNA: TGTGCCAGCAGCCCCCGTAGCGGGGGGGTTCAAGAGACCCAGTACTTC. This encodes CASSPRSGGVQETQYF.

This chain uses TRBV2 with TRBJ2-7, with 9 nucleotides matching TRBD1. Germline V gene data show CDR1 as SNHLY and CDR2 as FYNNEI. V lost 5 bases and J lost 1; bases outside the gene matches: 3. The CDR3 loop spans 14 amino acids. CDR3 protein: CASSWDRVSYEQYF. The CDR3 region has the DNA TGTGCCAGCAGTTGGGACAGGGTATCCTACGAGCAGTACTTC. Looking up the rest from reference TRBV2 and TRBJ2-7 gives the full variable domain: EPEVTQTPSHQVTQMGQEVILRCVPISNHLYFYWYRQILGQKVEFLVSFYNNEISEKSEIFDDQFSVERPDGSNFTLKIRSTKLEDSAMYFCASSWDRVSYEQYFGPGTRLTVT.

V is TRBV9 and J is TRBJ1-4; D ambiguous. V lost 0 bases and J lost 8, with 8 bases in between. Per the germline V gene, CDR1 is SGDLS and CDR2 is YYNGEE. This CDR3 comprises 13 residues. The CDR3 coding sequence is TGTGCCAGCAGCGTAGAGAACGCGGAAAAACTGTTTTTT. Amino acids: CASSVENAEKLFF.

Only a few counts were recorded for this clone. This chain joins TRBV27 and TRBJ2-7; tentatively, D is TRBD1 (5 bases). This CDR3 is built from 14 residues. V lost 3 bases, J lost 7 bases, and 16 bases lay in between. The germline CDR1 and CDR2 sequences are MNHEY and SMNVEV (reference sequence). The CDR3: CASSLTAAPIEQYF. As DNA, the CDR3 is TGTGCCAGCAGTTTGACAGCCGCCCCTATTGAGCAGTACTTC.

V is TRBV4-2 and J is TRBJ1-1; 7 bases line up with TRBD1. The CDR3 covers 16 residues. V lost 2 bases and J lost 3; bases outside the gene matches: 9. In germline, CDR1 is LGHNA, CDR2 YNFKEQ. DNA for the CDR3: TGTGCCAGCAGCCAACCCTCGACAGGGAGTGACACTGAAGCTTTCTTT. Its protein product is CASSQPSTGSDTEAFF.

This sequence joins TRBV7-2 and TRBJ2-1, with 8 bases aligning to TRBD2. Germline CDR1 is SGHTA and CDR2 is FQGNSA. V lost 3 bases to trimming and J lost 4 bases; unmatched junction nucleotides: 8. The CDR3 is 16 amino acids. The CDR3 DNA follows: TGTGCCAGCAGCTTGGGGCGAGCGGGGGTTTACAATGAGCAGTTCTTC. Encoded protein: CASSLGRAGVYNEQFF.

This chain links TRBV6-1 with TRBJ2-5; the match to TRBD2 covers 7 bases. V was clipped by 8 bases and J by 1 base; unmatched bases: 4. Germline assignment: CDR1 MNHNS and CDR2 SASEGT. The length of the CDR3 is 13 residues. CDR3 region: CASGEGTQETQYF. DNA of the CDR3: TGTGCCAGCGGGGAGGGGACCCAAGAGACCCAGTACTTC.

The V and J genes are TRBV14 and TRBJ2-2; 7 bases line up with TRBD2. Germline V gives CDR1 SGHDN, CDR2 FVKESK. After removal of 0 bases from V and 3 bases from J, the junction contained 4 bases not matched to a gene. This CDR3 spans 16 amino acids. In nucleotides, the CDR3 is TGTGCCAGCAGCCAAGATCCCGCGGGGGACACCGGGGAGCTGTTTTTT. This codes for CASSQDPAGDTGELFF. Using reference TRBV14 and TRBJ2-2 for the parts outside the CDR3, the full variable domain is EAGVTQFPSHSVIEKGQTVTLRCDPISGHDNLYWYRRVMGKEIKFLLHFVKESKQDESGMPNNRFLAERTGGTYSTLKVQPAELEDSGVYFCASSQDPAGDTGELFFGEGSRLTVL.

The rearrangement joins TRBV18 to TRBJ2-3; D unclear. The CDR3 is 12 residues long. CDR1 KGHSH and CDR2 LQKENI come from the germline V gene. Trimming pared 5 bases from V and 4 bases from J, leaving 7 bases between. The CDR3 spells CASSSAADTQYF. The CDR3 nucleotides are TGTGCCAGCTCATCTGCGGCAGATACGCAGTATTTT.

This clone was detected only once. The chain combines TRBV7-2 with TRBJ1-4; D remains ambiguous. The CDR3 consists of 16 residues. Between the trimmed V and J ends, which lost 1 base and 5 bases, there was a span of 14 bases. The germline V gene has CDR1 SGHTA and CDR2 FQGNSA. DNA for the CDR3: TGTGCCAGCAGCTTAGGGTTGAGGGCCCCGAATGAAAAACTGTTTTTT. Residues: CASSLGLRAPNEKLFF.

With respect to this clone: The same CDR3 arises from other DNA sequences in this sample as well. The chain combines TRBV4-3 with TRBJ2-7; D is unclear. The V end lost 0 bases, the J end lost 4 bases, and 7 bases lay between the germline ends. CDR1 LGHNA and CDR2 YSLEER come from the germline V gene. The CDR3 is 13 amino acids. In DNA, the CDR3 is TGCGCCAGCAGCCAAGATCGTGGATACGAGCAGTACTTC. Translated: CASSQDRGYEQYF.

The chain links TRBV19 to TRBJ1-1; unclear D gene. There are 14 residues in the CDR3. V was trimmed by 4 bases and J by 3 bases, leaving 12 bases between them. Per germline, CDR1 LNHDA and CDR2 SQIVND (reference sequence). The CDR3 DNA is TGTGCCAGTAGTACCTCCCCACCCTACACTGAAGCTTTCTTT. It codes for CASSTSPPYTEAFF.

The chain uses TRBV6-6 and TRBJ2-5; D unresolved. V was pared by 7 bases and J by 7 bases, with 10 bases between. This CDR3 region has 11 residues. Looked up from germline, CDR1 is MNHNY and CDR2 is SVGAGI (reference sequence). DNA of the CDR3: TGTGCCAGCACTTCGGCAGGGACCCAGTACTTC. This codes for CASTSAGTQYF.

The CDR3 DNA follows: TGTGCCAGCAGCTCCGGACTCCTAACTGAAGCTTTCTTT. The encoded protein is CASSSGLLTEAFF. This chain links TRBV14 with TRBJ1-1; D not certain. V was shortened by 5 bases and J by 5 bases, with 12 bases between the two germline ends. This CDR3 has 13 residues. Per the germline V gene, CDR1 is SGHDN and CDR2 is FVKESK.

Here the CDR3 reads CASSSIGANVLTF. CDR3 sequence (DNA): TGTGCCAGCAGCTCTATTGGGGCCAACGTCCTGACTTTC. V usage is TRBV5-8 and J usage is TRBJ2-6; D remains unclear. The V gene's germline CDR1 is SGHTS and CDR2 YDEGEE. This CDR3 has 13 amino acids. Trimming pared 3 bases from V and 3 bases from J, leaving 4 bases between.

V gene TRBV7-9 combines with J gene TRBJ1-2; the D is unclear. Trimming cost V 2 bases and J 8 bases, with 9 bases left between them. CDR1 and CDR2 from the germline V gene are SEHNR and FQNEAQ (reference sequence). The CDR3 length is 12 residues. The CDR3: CASSLSFGGYTF. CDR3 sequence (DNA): TGTGCCAGCAGCTTAAGTTTCGGAGGCTACACCTTC.

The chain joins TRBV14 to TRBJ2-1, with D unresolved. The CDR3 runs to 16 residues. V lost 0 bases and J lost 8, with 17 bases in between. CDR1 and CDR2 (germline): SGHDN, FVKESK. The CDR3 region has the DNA TGTGCCAGCAGCCAAGAACGGTGGGCTTCTGCGGATGAGCAGTTCTTC. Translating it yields CASSQERWASADEQFF.

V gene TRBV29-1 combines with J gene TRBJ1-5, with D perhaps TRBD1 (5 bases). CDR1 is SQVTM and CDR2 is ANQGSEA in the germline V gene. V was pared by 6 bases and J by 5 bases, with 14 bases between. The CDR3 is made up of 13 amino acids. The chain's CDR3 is CSVGTGTYQPQHF. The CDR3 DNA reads TGCAGCGTGGGGACGGGCACCTATCAGCCCCAGCATTTT.

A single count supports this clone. CDR3 DNA: TGTGCCAGCAGCCAATACTCTGGAGGTGGCTACACCTTC. Amino acid sequence: CASSQYSGGGYTF. The V gene is TRBV14, the J gene TRBJ1-2; D remains unclear. Germline assignment: CDR1 SGHDN and CDR2 FVKESK. Deletions cut 2 bases from V and 7 bases from J, with 11 bases between. The CDR3 runs 13 residues. Full variable domain (rest looked up from reference TRBV14 and TRBJ1-2): EAGVTQFPSHSVIEKGQTVTLRCDPISGHDNLYWYRRVMGKEIKFLLHFVKESKQDESGMPNNRFLAERTGGTYSTLKVQPAELEDSGVYFCASSQYSGGGYTFGSGTRLTVV.

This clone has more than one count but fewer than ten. The CDR3 bases are TGTGCCAGCAGTAGCAGGGTAGAAGCTTTCTTT. Its translation is CASSSRVEAFF. The chain links TRBV28 to TRBJ1-1; D might be TRBD1 (5 bases). V was cut by 5 bases and J by 8 bases, with 9 bases left in between. Germline assignment: CDR1 MDHEN and CDR2 SYDVKM. There are 11 residues in the CDR3.

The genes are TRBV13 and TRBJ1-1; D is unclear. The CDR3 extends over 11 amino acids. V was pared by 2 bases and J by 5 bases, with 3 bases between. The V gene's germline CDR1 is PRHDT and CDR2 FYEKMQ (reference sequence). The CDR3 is CASSLNTEAFF. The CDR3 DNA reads TGTGCCAGCAGCTTAAATACTGAAGCTTTCTTT.